This T cell receptor (beta chain) stems from a study of tumour-infiltrating T cells in Burkitt lymphoma. Assay used: immunoSEQ multiplex PCR; TCRdb lists only in-frame clones, some missing. Found here are 640 or so clones, about a sixth of them singletons; the top ten hold 16%. Sample: tumor tissue. Receptors were obtained from a human donor with Burkitt lymphoma.

This clone was recorded a few times. The chain recombines TRBV9 with TRBJ1-4; no clear D gene. V was clipped by 0 bases and J by 4 bases, with 7 bases between them. There are 14 residues in the CDR3. Per the germline V gene, CDR1 is SGDLS and CDR2 is YYNGEE. The CDR3 spells CASSVDRGNEKLFF. The CDR3 DNA follows: TGTGCCAGCAGCGTAGACAGAGGTAATGAAAAACTGTTTTTT. The complete variable domain, with remaining parts taken from reference TRBV9 and TRBJ1-4, reads DSGVTQTPKHLITATGQRVTLRCSPRSGDLSVYWYQQSLDQGLQFLIQYYNGEERAKGNILERFSAQQFPDLHSELNLSSLELGDSALYFCASSVDRGNEKLFFGSGTQLSVL.